The clone carrying this TCR beta chain was picked up many times. As yet, its antigen is unknown. Sample time point: persistent/refractory GD, antithyroid drugs over 5 years with positive TRAb. PBMCs provided the RNA from which the TCR library was made. V dropped 6 bases and J dropped 0; count of bases not matched to a gene: 3. This CDR3 is 15 amino acids long. The sample belongs to a study of regulatory T cells in long-lasting Graves disease. Study-level results: Accuracy was perhaps lowered by the small sample size. New patients shared fewer public clonotypes (about 970) than persistent patients did (roughly 2,500). TRBV28 was favored in persistent disease, as were TRBJ1-2 and TRBJ2-5.

Construction of the TCR beta libraries employed iRepertoire HTBI primers in conjunction with Arm-PCR of CDR3 regions. MiXCR was run by TCRdb on the multiplex PCR reads, yielding one entry per CDR3 protein. The table records some 450,000 distinct CDR3 sequences, around 22% of them present only once. This receptor was identified in a female donor with Graves disease. The V gene is TRBV12-3 or TRBV12-4, the J gene TRBJ2-5, with TRBD2 matching 11 bases. The specimen was peripheral blood mononuclear cells (PBMCs), collected when the disease was refractory, from a patient treated with antithyroid drugs. The CDR3 loop reads CASSLTSGNQETQYF. CDR3 nucleotides: TGTGCCAGCAGCTTGACTAGCGGGAACCAAGAGACCCAGTACTTC.